Detailed here is one T cell receptor (beta chain). This sample stems from a study of somatic mutations in cytotoxic T cells in rheumatoid arthritis. Generated by immunoSEQ multiplex PCR, the TCRdb table keeps only in-frame clones and is missing some. This table holds roughly 20,000 clones, approximately 80% found once. The CDR3 runs 16 residues. Trimming removed 2 bases from V and 4 bases from J, with 12 bases in between. CDR1 and CDR2 from the germline V gene are MDHEN and SYDVKM. Material for sequencing was CD8+ T cells sorted from blood. The rearrangement uses TRBV28 and TRBJ1-6; tentative D call: TRBD1 (6 bases). The TCR comes from an adult with rheumatoid arthritis. The chain's CDR3 is CASSLVRGGYNSPLHF. CDR3 DNA: TGTGCCAGCAGTTTAGTCAGGGGAGGGTATAATTCACCCCTCCACTTT.